The rows below give T cell receptor beta chains drawn from one sample of a study of OX40 agonist ivuxolimab in advanced cancers. Assay: immunoSEQ multiplex PCR; the TCRdb copy retains only in-frame clones and omits some. Here the sample spans tens of thousands of clones, approximately 95% being singletons. The sequencing here drew on CD4+ or CD8+ T cells sorted from blood, taken in a trial of the OX40 agonist ivuxolimab. The receptors originated from an adult with an advanced solid tumor such as melanoma, head and neck, liver or kidney cancer. CDR3s include the opening cysteine and the closing phenylalanine or tryptophan. A D gene is named only where the DNA matches it firmly. Clone size, where shown, is once, few, many, or a class for clones that have expanded.

-	-	TRBV6-5	TRBJ1-2	CASSYVQVGYGYTF	TGTGCCAGCAGTTACGTCCAGGTTGGCTATGGCTACACCTTC
TRBD1	-	TRBV19	TRBJ1-2	CASSRNSGTGGRSPYGYTF	TGTGCCAGTAGTAGGAACTCCGGGACAGGGGGCAGAAGCCCCTATGGCTACACCTTC
TRBD2	once	TRBV7-9	TRBJ2-3	CASSQTSGGDTQYF	TGTGCCAGCAGCCAGACTAGCGGGGGGGATACGCAGTATTTT
TRBD1	-	TRBV6-5	TRBJ1-5	CASSPGTGGNQPQHF	TGTGCCAGCAGTCCTGGGACAGGGGGCAATCAGCCCCAGCATTTT
TRBD1	-	TRBV5-1	TRBJ1-1	CASSWTGQGNTEAFF	TGCGCCAGCAGCTGGACGGGACAGGGGAACACTGAAGCTTTCTTT
TRBD2	-	TRBV18	TRBJ2-5	CASSPSGTWETQYF	TGTGCCAGCTCACCGAGCGGGACCTGGGAGACCCAGTACTTC
-	once	TRBV5-1	TRBJ2-4	CASSLSFRTAVGRSIQYF	TGCGCCAGCAGCTTGTCTTTTAGGACAGCTGTCGGAAGGAGCATTCAGTACTTC
-	-	TRBV28	TRBJ2-7	CATTVGGTYEQYF	TGTGCCACCACGGTGGGGGGCACCTACGAGCAGTACTTC
-	-	TRBV5-4	TRBJ1-2	CASSGTGYLGYTF	TGTGCCAGCAGCGGAACAGGGTATCTTGGCTACACCTTC
-	-	TRBV10-3	TRBJ1-2	CAISVSPFRTHYGYTF	TGTGCCATCAGTGTGTCGCCATTTAGGACGCACTATGGCTACACCTTC
-	-	TRBV5-1	TRBJ2-2	CASSPGTVANTGELFF	TGCGCCAGCAGCCCTGGGACGGTCGCGAACACCGGGGAGCTGTTTTTT
TRBD2	once	TRBV19	TRBJ2-7	CASSISSGYSYEQYF	TGTGCCAGTAGTATCTCTAGCGGCTATTCCTACGAGCAGTACTTC
-	-	TRBV2	TRBJ2-7	CASSEAGGWSYEQYF	TGTGCCAGCAGTGAAGCTGGCGGGTGGAGTTACGAGCAGTACTTC
TRBD2	-	TRBV2	TRBJ2-3	CAKLLTGGESTDTQYF	TGTGCCAAACTCCTAACGGGGGGGGAAAGCACAGATACGCAGTATTTT
TRBD1	-	TRBV11-1	TRBJ2-3	CASSDGQGASTDTQYF	TGTGCCAGCAGCGACGGACAGGGGGCGAGCACAGATACGCAGTATTTT
-	-	TRBV7-6	TRBJ2-7	CASSNNPSAEQYF	TGTGCCAGCAGCAACAACCCCTCGGCGGAGCAGTACTTC
-	-	TRBV27	TRBJ2-7	CASSLIAANYEQYF	TGTGCCAGCAGTTTAATAGCGGCAAACTACGAGCAGTACTTC
-	-	TRBV7-8	TRBJ1-1	CASSGGRVSQGFLKDTEAFF	TGTGCCAGCAGCGGGGGGCGAGTATCGCAGGGGTTCCTGAAGGACACTGAAGCTTTCTTT
-	-	TRBV10-2	TRBJ2-7	CASSEVSRSSYEQYF	TGCGCCAGCAGTGAGGTCTCCAGGAGCTCCTACGAGCAGTACTTC
TRBD1	-	TRBV5-1	TRBJ2-2	CASEQGNRDTGELFF	TGCGCCAGCGAACAGGGGAACCGGGACACCGGGGAGCTGTTTTTT
TRBD2	-	TRBV27	TRBJ2-5	CASSPATSGQETQYF	TGTGCCAGCAGTCCCGCGACTAGCGGCCAAGAGACCCAGTACTTC
-	-	TRBV4-1	TRBJ2-5	CASSPRTRGAIKETQYF	TGCGCCAGCAGCCCACGGACCCGGGGGGCCATAAAAGAGACCCAGTACTTC
TRBD1	-	TRBV28	TRBJ2-7	CASSLGYGDRVVAYEQYF	TGTGCCAGCAGTTTAGGGTACGGGGACAGGGTAGTGGCCTACGAGCAGTACTTC
-	-	TRBV7-2	TRBJ2-7	CASSPAGQYEQYF	TGTGCCAGCAGCCCGGCGGGACAGTACGAGCAGTACTTC
-	-	TRBV27	TRBJ2-1	CASSFGGRGNNEQFF	TGTGCCAGCAGTTTTGGGGGGCGAGGGAACAATGAGCAGTTCTTC
TRBD1	-	TRBV27	TRBJ2-3	CASSLRGRGLPDTQYF	TGTGCCAGCAGTTTACGGGGCAGGGGGCTCCCAGATACGCAGTATTTT
TRBD1	-	TRBV7-2	TRBJ1-5	CASSGGQNSNQPQHF	TGTGCCAGCAGCGGGGGACAGAATAGCAATCAGCCCCAGCATTTT